These 11 T cell receptor beta chains came from one sample sequenced in a study of blood T cell repertoires in COVID-19. The protocol was immunoSEQ multiplex PCR, while the TCRdb copy is restricted to in-frame clones and leaves out a portion. The data show some 250,000 clones, 88% seen once. The sequencing sample was made of peripheral blood. Every receptor here comes from a human donor in a cohort sampled during active COVID-19.

This chain joins TRBV6-5 and TRBJ1-6, with 7 bases that match TRBD1. Losses at the gene ends were 4 bases for V and 4 bases for J; bases not matched to a gene: 4. Germline CDR1 and CDR2: MNHEY and SVGAGI. The CDR3 contains 15 residues. The CDR3 bases are TGTGCCAGCAGTTCCGACAGGGAGTATAATTCACCCCTCCACTTT. Its protein product is CASSSDREYNSPLHF.

The rearrangement uses TRBV6-2 or TRBV6-3 and TRBJ1-1; TRBD1 is a possible D gene (6 bases). The V gene's germline CDR1 is MNHEY and CDR2 SVGEGT. The CDR3 is 18 residues long. The germline V and J ends were trimmed by 2 bases and 7 bases, with 26 bases remaining between them. The DNA of the CDR3 is TGTGCCAGCAGTTACAGGACAGCGAAAGGGTCAGGGTTCTATGAAGCTTTCTTT. Its protein product is CASSYRTAKGSGFYEAFF.

The chain has TRBV9 and TRBJ2-7; TRBD2 agrees at 16 bases. Germline V gene sequence: CDR1 SGDLS, CDR2 YYNGEE. CDR3 length equals 16 residues. V shed 4 bases, J shed 5 bases, and the junction held 6 bases outside the gene matches. The CDR3 sequence: CASSPGLAGGPHEQYF. In DNA, the CDR3 is TGTGCCAGCAGCCCGGGACTAGCGGGAGGGCCCCACGAGCAGTACTTC.

This chain connects TRBV28 to TRBJ2-7, with 12 bases aligning to TRBD2. Trimming took 4 bases from V and 4 from J; bases not matched to a gene: 11. The germline gives CDR1 MDHEN, CDR2 SYDVKM. The CDR3 loop spans 17 amino acids. The CDR3, as DNA: TGTGCCAGCAGTTCAATTCGACTAGCGGGAGTTTTATACGAGCAGTACTTC. Protein: CASSSIRLAGVLYEQYF.

The CDR3 nucleotides are TGTGCCAGCAGAGGGGGAGTTACCTACGAGCAGTACTTC. This gives the protein CASRGGVTYEQYF. The gene calls are TRBV7-9 and TRBJ2-7; D perhaps matches TRBD1 (6 bases). Germline-derived CDR1 and CDR2 are SEHNR and FQNEAQ (reference sequence). V lost 6 bases and J lost 2, with 11 bases in between. This CDR3 is 13 amino acids long.

CDR3 in amino acids: CASSARRSSYNEQFF. The CDR3 bases are TGTGCCAGCAGTGCCCGACGGAGCTCCTACAATGAGCAGTTCTTC. V gene TRBV28 combines with J gene TRBJ2-1; no clear D. Germline V gene data show CDR1 as MDHEN and CDR2 as SYDVKM. Trimming stripped 5 bases from V and 0 bases from J, with 11 bases between. CDR3 length: 15 amino acids.

The chain employs TRBV2 and TRBJ2-6; no clear D gene. Germline CDR1 and CDR2: SNHLY and FYNNEI. V lost 1 base, J lost 3 bases, and 4 bases lay in between. The CDR3 covers 14 residues. CDR3 sequence: CASSEVVGANVLTF. In DNA form, the CDR3 reads TGTGCCAGCAGTGAAGTAGTTGGGGCCAACGTCCTGACTTTC.

The J gene is TRBJ1-1, the V gene TRBV5-1; 8 nucleotides line up with TRBD1. The CDR3 spans 13 residues. The trim removed 9 bases at V and 4 bases at J, leaving 8 bases unmatched. CDR1 and CDR2 from the germline V gene are SGHRS and YFSETQ. CDR3 nucleotide sequence: TGCGCCACTACCGGCACAGGGGGCACTGAAGCTTTCTTT. Translated, it gives CATTGTGGTEAFF.

The chain combines TRBV6-6 with TRBJ2-7, with TRBD1 as a possible D gene (6 bases). Germline lookup yields CDR1 MNHNY and CDR2 SVGAGI (reference sequence). The CDR3 runs 13 residues. V was cut by 6 bases and J by 3 bases, with 12 bases left in between. CDR3 bases: TGTGCCAGCAGAAATGGACAGAACTACGAGCAGTACTTC. Its translation: CASRNGQNYEQYF.

The rearrangement joins TRBV27 to TRBJ2-7, with D perhaps matching TRBD1 (5 bases). The CDR3 has 15 amino acids. Trimming stripped 2 bases from V and 2 bases from J, with 13 bases between. The germline V gene has CDR1 MNHEY and CDR2 SMNVEV (reference sequence). The CDR3 sequence: CASSLRPEGAYEQYF. The CDR3 nucleotides are TGTGCCAGCAGTTTAAGGCCCGAAGGGGCCTACGAGCAGTACTTC.

The V call is TRBV13, the J call TRBJ2-7; 7 nucleotides line up with TRBD1. V gave up 5 bases and J gave up 5 bases; unmatched junction bases: 18. This CDR3 is 17 amino acids long. CDR1 and CDR2 from the germline V gene are PRHDT and FYEKMQ (reference sequence). CDR3 in DNA: TGTGCCAGCAGCCCCAGGGGGTCAACAGGGAGAAGCGACGAGCAGTACTTC. Translated, it gives CASSPRGSTGRSDEQYF.